The 19 T cell receptor beta chains listed next were all sequenced from one sample in a study of CD8 T cells in ankylosing spondylitis. TCRdb called the 5' RACE reads again in MiXCR, with one record for every CDR3 protein. The sample lists about 250,000 distinct CDR3 sequences, 18% occurring once. Specimen: blood, either unsorted or a sorted T cell fraction (not recorded which). Receptor source: a male donor with ankylosing spondylitis or in good health (not recorded which).

The chain recombines TRBV12-3 or TRBV12-4 with TRBJ2-1, with 7 positions matching TRBD2. This CDR3 has 15 amino acids. V shed 7 bases and J 3 bases; nucleotides not matched to a gene: 9. CDR3: CASTQLAYHYNEQFF. DNA of the CDR3: TGTGCCAGCACCCAACTAGCGTATCACTACAATGAGCAGTTCTTC.

The sample holds a few counts of this clonotype. The rearrangement joins TRBV15 to TRBJ2-3; D ambiguous. The CDR3 is 16 amino acids. V was trimmed by 0 bases and J by 1 base, leaving 11 bases between them. Germline V gene sequence: CDR1 LNHNV, CDR2 YYDKDF (reference sequence). The CDR3 sequence is CATSRDWPRGTDTQYF. The CDR3 DNA is TGTGCCACCAGCAGAGACTGGCCCCGCGGCACAGATACGCAGTATTTT.

The rearrangement joins TRBV12-3 or TRBV12-4 to TRBJ2-7, with 10 bases that match TRBD1. The J segment lost 6 bases and the V segment lost 8 bases, leaving 16 bases of the junction unmatched. The CDR3 loop spans 16 amino acids. CDR3 residues: CASAPRTGTGAGEQYF. CDR3 DNA: TGTGCCAGCGCACCCAGGACCGGGACAGGGGCGGGCGAGCAGTACTTC.

This chain connects TRBV5-1 to TRBJ2-5, with 9 bases fitting TRBD1. The V gene end was trimmed by 3 bases and the J gene end by 4 bases; junction bases not matched to a gene: 4. Germline-derived CDR1 and CDR2 are SGHRS and YFSETQ. The CDR3 is made up of 14 amino acids. The CDR3 spells CASSSDRGAETQYF. CDR3 nucleotide sequence: TGCGCCAGCAGCTCGGACAGGGGAGCAGAGACCCAGTACTTC. Complete variable domain (other parts from reference TRBV5-1 and TRBJ2-5): KAGVTQTPRYLIKTRGQQVTLSCSPISGHRSVSWYQQTPGQGLQFLFEYFSETQRNKGNFPGRFSGRQFSNSRSEMNVSTLELGDSALYLCASSSDRGAETQYFGPGTRLLVL.

This rearrangement joins TRBV4-1 to TRBJ2-7; 7 bases fit TRBD2. Losses at the gene ends were 0 bases for V and 2 bases for J; bases not matched to a gene: 7. CDR1 is MGHRA, CDR2 YSYEKL, per germline. The CDR3 is 16 amino acids. CDR3 in amino acids: CASSQDRSGMAYEQYF. CDR3 bases: TGCGCCAGCAGCCAAGATAGGAGCGGGATGGCCTACGAGCAGTACTTC.

In its sample, this clonotype was seen many times. The V call is TRBV29-1, the J call TRBJ2-2; D uncertain. This CDR3 spans 11 amino acids. V gave up 6 bases and J gave up 6 bases, with 8 bases separating them. The germline V gene has CDR1 SQVTM and CDR2 ANQGSEA. Here the CDR3 reads CSVPQAGELFF. CDR3 coding DNA: TGCAGCGTACCGCAGGCCGGGGAGCTGTTTTTT.

This clonotype was found a few times. The V gene is TRBV5-6, the J gene TRBJ2-4, with 11 bases that match TRBD1. CDR3 length: 16 residues. The ends lost 4 bases at V and 7 bases at J; junction bases unmatched: 10. Germline-derived CDR1 and CDR2 are SGHDT and YYEEEE. The CDR3 region is CASSPATDRGLNIQYF. The CDR3 nucleotides are TGTGCCAGCAGCCCGGCTACGGACAGGGGGCTTAACATTCAGTACTTC.

There are a few counts of this clonotype. Sequence at one end of the junction differs from germline and may be a read error. This chain links TRBV4-3 with TRBJ2-1, with TRBD2 identical over 11 bases. Germline V gene data show CDR1 as LGHNA and CDR2 as YSLEER. The CDR3 consists of 17 residues. The CDR3 nucleotides are TGCGCCTGCAGCCAAGCCGTAGCGGGAGGGAACTACAATGAGCAGTTCTTC. This encodes CACSQAVAGGNYNEQFF.

This clonotype was counted between two and nine times. The chain links TRBV6-4 to TRBJ2-7; a weak D match, TRBD2 (5 bases). The V gene's germline CDR1 is MRHNA and CDR2 SNTAGT. CDR3 length: 13 residues. Trimming cost V 3 bases and J 3 bases, with 9 bases left between them. The DNA for the CDR3 is TGTGCCAGCAGTGAGGACTGGGGCTACGAGCAGTACTTC. It encodes CASSEDWGYEQYF.

The rearrangement joins TRBV5-1 to TRBJ2-7, with 8 positions matching TRBD2. V was pared by 0 bases and J by 2 bases, with 4 bases of the junction left unmatched. CDR1 and CDR2 (germline): SGHRS, YFSETQ. This CDR3 has 15 amino acids. The CDR3 nucleotides read TGCGCCAGCAGCTTGGCTAGCGGGTTCACCTACGAGCAGTACTTC. Amino acid sequence: CASSLASGFTYEQYF.

This clonotype was counted ten times or more. The chain uses TRBV6-1 and TRBJ2-2; possibly TRBD1 for D (6 bases). Germline loops: CDR1 MNHNS, CDR2 SASEGT. This CDR3 is built from 13 residues. Trimming removed 9 bases at V and 3 bases at J, with 11 bases between. The CDR3 protein is CASKQGDTGELFF. For the CDR3, the DNA is TGTGCCAGTAAACAGGGAGACACCGGGGAGCTGTTTTTT.

This clonotype was detected a few times. The chain carries TRBV11-1 and TRBJ2-6; a weak D match, TRBD2 (6 bases). V was trimmed by 3 bases and J by 0 bases, leaving 15 bases between them. CDR3 length: 18 residues. Looked up from germline, CDR1 is SGHAT and CDR2 is FQDESV (reference sequence). This CDR3 is CASSFGGEAGSGANVLTF. CDR3 bases: TGTGCCAGCAGCTTCGGTGGGGAGGCGGGCTCTGGGGCCAACGTCCTGACTTTC. Full variable domain (missing parts from reference TRBV11-1 and TRBJ2-6): EAEVAQSPRYKITEKSQAVAFWCDPISGHATLYWYRQILGQGPELLVQFQDESVVDDSQLPKDRFSAERLKGVDSTLKIQPAELGDSAMYLCASSFGGEAGSGANVLTFGAGSRLTVL.

This clonotype was recorded a few times. The chain links TRBV27 to TRBJ2-7; D is possibly TRBD2 (5 bases). V was clipped by 6 bases and J by 5 bases, with 17 bases between them. Germline CDR1 reads MNHEY; CDR2 reads SMNVEV (reference sequence). This CDR3 has 14 residues. CDR3 loop: CASSPGMYQDEQYF. As DNA, the CDR3 is TGTGCCAGCAGCCCCGGGATGTATCAGGACGAGCAGTACTTC.

The chain employs TRBV6-8 and TRBJ1-5; possibly TRBD1 for D (5 bases). This CDR3 is 17 amino acids long. V was cut by 4 bases and J by 0 bases, with 16 bases left in between. The germline V gene encodes CDR1 MNHGY and CDR2 SAAAGT. CDR3 sequence (DNA): TGTGCCAGCAGTTTAATGAGGGGCAGGTCTAGCAATCAGCCCCAGCATTTT. As protein: CASSLMRGRSSNQPQHF.

The V call is TRBV4-3, the J call TRBJ2-1, with D unresolved. V lost 1 base, J lost 0 bases, and 13 bases lay in between. Looked up from germline, CDR1 is LGHNA and CDR2 is YSLEER. This CDR3 spans 17 amino acids. CDR3 region: CASSQGPQASSYNEQFF. The CDR3 DNA is TGCGCCAGCAGCCAAGGCCCCCAGGCTAGCTCCTACAATGAGCAGTTCTTC.

This clonotype was seen a handful of times. The chain uses TRBV7-8 and TRBJ1-4; D gene unclear. CDR3 length: 16 residues. V dropped 0 bases and J dropped 4 bases, with 12 bases sitting between them. Per germline, CDR1 SGHVS and CDR2 FQNEAQ. This CDR3 is CASSLAFSAFNEKLFF. CDR3 in DNA: TGTGCCAGCAGCTTAGCGTTCTCAGCCTTTAATGAAAAACTGTTTTTT.

In its sample, this clonotype was seen many times. The chain carries TRBV27 and TRBJ1-1, with a possible D match to TRBD1 (5 bases). The germline CDR1 and CDR2 sequences are MNHEY and SMNVEV (reference sequence). CDR3 length: 13 amino acids. V lost 5 bases, J lost 0 bases, and 7 bases lay in between. This CDR3 reads CASSGALNTEAFF. The CDR3 DNA is TGTGCCAGCAGTGGGGCACTGAACACTGAAGCTTTCTTT.

For this clonotype: A read error may explain this, as a much larger clone is one base away. V usage is TRBV28 and J usage is TRBJ2-1; 9 positions agree with TRBD2. V was pared by 5 bases and J by 9 bases, with 11 bases of the junction left unmatched. CDR3 length: 15 amino acids. The V gene's germline CDR1 is MDHEN and CDR2 SYDVKM. In nucleotides, the CDR3 is TGTGCCAGCAGTGCCTGGACTAGCGAGATGCGTGAGCAGTTCTTC. Its translation: CASSAWTSEMREQFF.

The CDR3 DNA follows: TGTGCCAGCAGTCATCCAGGGATAGCGGGAGGTCTCTACGAGCAGTACTTC. Translating it yields CASSHPGIAGGLYEQYF. This chain connects TRBV6-2 or TRBV6-3 to TRBJ2-7; 10 bases fit TRBD2. The V gene's germline CDR1 is MNHEY and CDR2 SVGEGT. Trimming took 5 bases from V and 3 from J; bases not matched to a gene: 13. This CDR3 is 17 amino acids long.